This record concerns one TCR beta chain sequence. Its antigen specificity is not known. No much larger clone exists at a distance of one base, and base qualities are not known. Between the V and J ends, shortened by 4 bases and 2 bases respectively, the junction contains 15 bases. From the germline V gene (reference sequence), CDR1 is SEHNR and CDR2 is FQNEAQ. The CDR3 runs 15 amino acids, cysteine and phenylalanine included. Only CDR3 DNA remains: 45 bases, in frame from the first base. The entry originates in a study of a mutant IDH1 vaccine in newly diagnosed glioma (dated by TCRdb to the early 2020s). Turning to the overall study: Of the approximately 30 treated patients, around 62% were male and approximately 38% were female, and the mean age was around 40 years. Before enrollment, patients had received standard therapy of radiotherapy alone, temozolomide alone, or radiochemotherapy with temozolomide; most received the combination. Six visits were used for peripheral blood collection: V03 (baseline), V05, V07, V10, V12 and V13. Longitudinal TCRB deep sequencing was performed for 25 to 30 treated patients wherever samples were available for exploratory analyses. Findings and caveats that apply to the study as a whole: PBMC samples for TCRB deep sequencing were selected based on availability. The authors noted that analyses of patient blood samples could not be reproduced because of sample limitations. Immune responses induced by the vaccine were seen in around 93% of patients across multiple MHC alleles. Changes in the top peripheral T cell clonotypes picked up by TCRB sequencing did not appear to be linked to pseudoprogression.

The library was made by the immunoSEQ multiplex PCR assay. Rearranged TCR beta chain sequences were amplified using the hsTCRB Kit according to the manufacturer's protocol. An Illumina MiSeq was used to sequence the TCRB libraries. As for how the authors treated the data: The proprietary platform of the kit vendor was used for demultiplexing, trimming and gene mapping. TCRdb limited this immuneACCESS table to in-frame rearrangements with V and J called. A share of clones is missing; checked studies link under half to unresolved V genes, and the rest is unexplained. From that table come the V and J calls and clone size; the DNA was used to work out D and trimming. A total of around 88,000 clones appear in this sample, around 80% of them only once. The ten top clones hold roughly 7% of the sample. The time point label, as the study defines it: baseline, week 1 (first vaccination visit). The treatment or condition label here, explained by the study, means: pre-vaccination baseline after standard-of-care therapy. The donors had newly diagnosed IDH1-mutant astrocytomas of WHO grade 3 or 4 that showed loss of nuclear ATRX. The samples were drawn from NOA16, a multicentre, single-arm, open-label phase I trial in Germany that tested a mutant IDH1 peptide vaccine in humans for the first time. For immunogenicity testing, the blood drawn at visit V03 was used as the baseline sample. Genomic DNA for TCRB sequencing was extracted from EDTA blood using the DNeasy Blood and Tissue Kit.

The sequenced sample was PBMCs, obtained from a glioma patient treated with radiotherapy, temozolomide or both. The chain is encoded by TRBV7-9 joined to TRBJ2-7, with TRBD1 as a weak D call on 6 bases. This receptor was obtained from a man aged 40-49 years with glioma. The sequence in DNA is TGTGCCAGCAGCTCTGCTGTGACAGGCGCCTACGAGCAGTACTTC. Translation gives CASSSAVTGAYEQYF.